The 23 T cell receptor beta chains given below trace back to one sample, sequenced in a study of blood T cell repertoires in COVID-19. The assay was immunoSEQ multiplex PCR, and TCRdb's table has in-frame clones only and misses some. Of 80,000 to 100,000 clones listed, over 80% are singletons. Input material: peripheral blood. These TCRs come from an elderly woman with active or convalescent COVID-19.

The genes are TRBV27 and TRBJ1-5; TRBD1 matches 8 bases. With V trimmed by 6 bases and J by 4 bases, 8 bases remained unmatched. This CDR3 has 15 residues. The germline gives CDR1 MNHEY, CDR2 SMNVEV (reference sequence). CDR3 nucleotides: TGTGCCAGCAGACTCGACAGGGGATCTAATCAGCCCCAGCATTTT. Translated: CASRLDRGSNQPQHF.

This clone was detected only a few times. V usage is TRBV5-4 and J usage is TRBJ1-2; possible D gene TRBD1, 6 bases. The CDR3 spans 13 residues. CDR1 and CDR2 (germline): SGHNT, YYREEE (reference sequence). The germline V and J ends were trimmed by 5 bases and 7 bases, with 15 bases remaining between them. The CDR3 region is CASSPGTPFGYTF. The CDR3, as DNA: TGTGCCAGCAGTCCCGGGACACCCTTTGGCTACACCTTC.

This sequence joins TRBV19 and TRBJ1-2, with TRBD1 as a possible D gene (5 bases). The CDR3 length is 14 residues. V shed 7 bases and J shed 5 bases, with 17 bases lying between them. Germline V lookup: CDR1 LNHDA, CDR2 SQIVND (reference sequence). The CDR3 here is CASTLDSRGYGYTF. CDR3 DNA sequence: TGTGCCAGTACCCTCGACAGCCGGGGGTATGGCTACACCTTC. Using reference TRBV19 and TRBJ1-2 for the parts outside the CDR3, the full variable domain is DGGITQSPKYLFRKEGQNVTLSCEQNLNHDAMYWYRQDPGQGLRLIYYSQIVNDFQKGDIAEGYSVSREKKESFPLTVTSAQKNPTAFYLCASTLDSRGYGYTFGSGTRLTVV.

The chain links TRBV4-3 to TRBJ1-2; D might be TRBD1 (6 bases). Trimming took off 1 base at V and 9 bases at J, with 9 bases between the two ends. Germline V gene sequence: CDR1 LGHNA, CDR2 YSLEER. CDR3 length: 12 residues. The CDR3 region is CASSQGDRRYTF. The CDR3 nucleotides are TGCGCCAGCAGCCAAGGAGACAGGCGCTACACCTTC.

This sequence joins TRBV7-9 and TRBJ1-5, with 9 bases that match TRBD1. Unmatched junction bases numbered 7, after V lost 5 bases and J lost 5 bases. The CDR3 contains 15 residues. From germline, CDR1 is SEHNR and CDR2 FQNEAQ (reference sequence). CDR3 in amino acids: CASSTQTGGYQPQHF. In DNA, the CDR3 is TGTGCCAGCAGCACTCAAACAGGGGGCTATCAGCCCCAGCATTTT. The full variable domain, in which reference TRBV7-9 and TRBJ1-5 provide the parts outside the CDR3, is DTGVSQNPRHKITKRGQNVTFRCDPISEHNRLYWYRQTLGQGPEFLTYFQNEAQLEKSRLLSDRFSAERPKGSFSTLEIQRTEQGDSAMYLCASSTQTGGYQPQHFGDGTRLSIL.

This clone was seen a few times. The chain recombines TRBV7-3 with TRBJ2-5; a possible D gene is TRBD1 (6 bases). Trimming stripped 0 bases from V and 1 base from J, with 15 bases between. Germline CDR1 reads SGHTA; CDR2 reads FQGTGA. This CDR3 spans 17 amino acids. The CDR3 loop is CASSLTPSGHPQETQYF. The DNA of the CDR3 is TGTGCCAGCAGCTTAACCCCCTCGGGACACCCCCAAGAGACCCAGTACTTC.

This sequence joins TRBV27 and TRBJ2-7, with 9 nucleotides matching TRBD2. CDR1 is MNHEY, CDR2 SMNVEV, per germline (reference sequence). The CDR3 is 14 residues long. V lost 8 bases and J lost 4; bases outside the gene matches: 9. The CDR3 loop is CASRGSGGNYEQYF. CDR3 nucleotides: TGTGCCAGCCGGGGTAGCGGGGGAAATTACGAGCAGTACTTC.

The V gene is TRBV7-2, the J gene TRBJ2-2; D not resolved. The germline V gene has CDR1 SGHTA and CDR2 FQGNSA. This CDR3 is built from 14 residues. The V end lost 7 bases, the J end lost 2 bases, and 11 bases lay between the germline ends. The DNA for the CDR3 is TGTGCCAGCACCGCCTATAAAAACACCGGGGAGCTGTTTTTT. This translates into CASTAYKNTGELFF.

This clone was counted between two and nine times. V gene TRBV27 combines with J gene TRBJ1-1; possible D gene TRBD1, 5 bases. CDR1 and CDR2 from the germline V gene are MNHEY and SMNVEV (reference sequence). The CDR3 sequence is 14 residues long. V lost 5 bases to trimming and J lost 4 bases, with 14 bases between them. CDR3 bases: TGTGCCAGCAGTACCGCCAGGGAGGGCACTGAAGCTTTCTTT. It encodes CASSTAREGTEAFF.

The chain couples TRBV19 to TRBJ2-6; tentatively, D is TRBD1 (6 bases). Trimming pared 7 bases from V and 4 bases from J, leaving 17 bases between. This CDR3 contains 16 residues. Germline CDR1 reads LNHDA; CDR2 reads SQIVND (reference sequence). The CDR3 coding sequence is TGTGCCAGTAATCCCTCTCCAGGGGTCGGGGCCAACGTCCTGACTTTC. Its translation: CASNPSPGVGANVLTF.

This chain joins TRBV7-2 and TRBJ1-3; D is unresolved. The V end lost 5 bases, the J end lost 0 bases, and 11 bases lay between the germline ends. In germline, CDR1 is SGHTA, CDR2 FQGNSA. This CDR3 is 15 amino acids long. CDR3 nucleotides: TGTGCCAGCAGCCCATTCCAGAACTCTGGAAACACCATATATTTT. Protein: CASSPFQNSGNTIYF.

There are a few counts of this clone. The chain uses TRBV29-1 and TRBJ1-1, with TRBD1 as a possible D gene (5 bases). CDR3 length equals 12 residues. V was cut by 7 bases and J by 6 bases, with 15 bases left in between. Germline V gene lookup returns CDR1 SQVTM and CDR2 ANQGSEA. The CDR3 DNA reads TGCAGCGGATCGGGGGTGAGGGCTGAAGCTTTCTTT. Encoded protein: CSGSGVRAEAFF. Full variable domain (missing parts from reference TRBV29-1 and TRBJ1-1): SAVISQKPSRDICQRGTSLTIQCQVDSQVTMMFWYRQQPGQSLTLIATANQGSEATYESGFVIDKFPISRPNLTFSTLTVSNMSPEDSSIYLCSGSGVRAEAFFGQGTRLTVV.

The rearrangement uses TRBV4-1 and TRBJ2-3; TRBD1 is a possible D gene (6 bases). V shed 4 bases and J shed 0 bases, with 20 bases lying between them. There are 18 residues in the CDR3. Germline CDR1 reads MGHRA; CDR2 reads YSYEKL. The CDR3 DNA is TGCGCCAGCAGCCCCGGAGGACAGTCCTTGATTAGCACAGATACGCAGTATTTT. The encoded protein is CASSPGGQSLISTDTQYF.

The gene calls are TRBV28 and TRBJ2-1; 7 nucleotides match TRBD1. The CDR3 covers 14 residues. With V trimmed by 5 bases and J by 10 bases, 11 bases remained unmatched. Germline values: CDR1 MDHEN, CDR2 SYDVKM. DNA for the CDR3: TGTGCCAGCAGTATACCCCGGGACAGAGCCGAGCAGTTCTTC. Its protein is CASSIPRDRAEQFF.

This sequence joins TRBV5-1 and TRBJ2-1, with D perhaps matching TRBD2 (6 bases). V lost 5 bases, J lost 4 bases, and 22 bases lay in between. Germline assignment: CDR1 SGHRS and CDR2 YFSETQ. There are 17 residues in the CDR3. The CDR3 loop reads CASSNRGLAVQYNEQFF. DNA of the CDR3: TGCGCCAGCAGTAACCGGGGACTGGCAGTACAATACAATGAGCAGTTCTTC.

V usage is TRBV2 and J usage is TRBJ2-1; 11 bases line up with TRBD2. CDR3 length: 16 amino acids. Trimming removed 4 bases from V and 7 bases from J; junction bases left unmatched: 9. CDR1 and CDR2 from the germline V gene are SNHLY and FYNNEI. Here the CDR3 DNA reads TGTGCCAGCAGTGGGTTAGCGGGGGGGTGGAAAAATGAGCAGTTCTTC. Its protein is CASSGLAGGWKNEQFF.

The V and J genes are TRBV28 and TRBJ2-7; 8 nucleotides line up with TRBD1. V gave up 2 bases and J gave up 1 base; unmatched junction bases: 10. CDR1 is MDHEN, CDR2 SYDVKM, per germline. This CDR3 has 17 residues. CDR3 loop: CASSLGNTGGYSYEQYF. CDR3 in DNA: TGTGCCAGCAGTTTAGGAAATACAGGGGGTTATTCCTACGAGCAGTACTTC.

The chain employs TRBV6-2 or TRBV6-3 and TRBJ2-7; no firm D call. V was pared by 2 bases and J by 5 bases, with 13 bases between. The CDR3 runs 14 residues. Germline CDR1 is MNHEY and CDR2 is SVGEGT. The DNA of the CDR3 is TGTGCCAGCAGTTACGCAGGCAGGATCCACGAGCAGTACTTC. Protein product: CASSYAGRIHEQYF.

This clone was seen just once. The chain combines TRBV18 with TRBJ2-3, with D maybe TRBD2 (6 bases). CDR3 length: 16 residues. Trimming removed 3 bases at V and 7 bases at J, with 20 bases between. CDR1 and CDR2 from the germline V gene are KGHSH and LQKENI. CDR3 in amino acids: CASSPRDFGDENTQYF. The CDR3 DNA sequence: TGTGCCAGCTCACCCCGGGACTTCGGTGATGAGAATACGCAGTATTTT.

The chain has TRBV5-1 and TRBJ1-2; the D is unclear. Germline CDR1 reads SGHRS; CDR2 reads YFSETQ. The CDR3 is made up of 14 amino acids. Trimming removed 1 base at V and 4 bases at J, with 11 bases between. The CDR3 coding sequence is TGCGCCAGCAGCTTGACGCCAGACTCCTATGGCTACACCTTC. Translation gives CASSLTPDSYGYTF.

The chain uses TRBV15 and TRBJ2-3; 9 nucleotides align to TRBD2. The germline gives CDR1 LNHNV, CDR2 YYDKDF (reference sequence). V trimming: 3 bases; J trimming: 2 bases; junction bases outside the gene matches: 3. CDR3 length equals 15 residues. This chain's CDR3 is CATSSAGGNTDTQYF. CDR3 nucleotide sequence: TGTGCCACCAGCAGCGCGGGGGGGAACACAGATACGCAGTATTTT. The full variable domain, its missing parts supplied by reference TRBV15 and TRBJ2-3, is DAMVIQNPRYQVTQFGKPVTLSCSQTLNHNVMYWYQQKSSQAPKLLFHYYDKDFNNEADTPDNFQSRRPNTSFCFLDIRSPGLGDTAMYLCATSSAGGNTDTQYFGPGTRLTVL.

This chain joins TRBV7-2 and TRBJ2-1, with 16 nucleotides matching TRBD2. V trimming: 5 bases; J trimming: 14 bases; junction bases outside the gene matches: 12. The CDR3 extends over 16 amino acids. CDR1 SGHTA and CDR2 FQGNSA come from the germline V gene. The CDR3 DNA follows: TGTGCCAGCAGCCGTACCGGGACTAGCGGGAGGGCCAATGAGTTCTTC. Its protein product is CASSRTGTSGRANEFF.

The chain recombines TRBV5-5 with TRBJ2-1; D not certain. Germline V gives CDR1 SGHKS, CDR2 YYEKEE (reference sequence). The CDR3 extends over 14 amino acids. V was clipped by 2 bases and J by 5 bases, with 11 bases between them. CDR3 bases: TGTGCCAGCAGCTTCTCCGAGAGCCACAATGAGCAGTTCTTC. Translation gives CASSFSESHNEQFF. Together with reference TRBV5-5 and TRBJ2-1, the CDR3 gives the full variable domain: DAGVTQSPTHLIKTRGQQVTLRCSPISGHKSVSWYQQVLGQGPQFIFQYYEKEERGRGNFPDRFSARQFPNYSSELNVNALLLGDSALYLCASSFSESHNEQFFGPGTRLTVL.